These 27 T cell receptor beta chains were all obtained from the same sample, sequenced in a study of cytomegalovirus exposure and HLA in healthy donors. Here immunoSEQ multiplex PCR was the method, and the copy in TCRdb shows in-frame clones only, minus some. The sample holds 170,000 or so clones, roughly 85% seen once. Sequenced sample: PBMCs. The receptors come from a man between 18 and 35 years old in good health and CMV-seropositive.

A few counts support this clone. CDR3 sequence (DNA): TGTGCCAGCTCACCTAATGCAGGGAAGACGATTAGCGGCTACACCTTC. Its translation: CASSPNAGKTISGYTF. The gene calls are TRBV18 and TRBJ1-2; TRBD1 might be the D (5 bases). Trimming shortened V by 3 bases and J by 8 bases, and 22 bases separated the two germline ends. The CDR3 has 16 residues. Germline V CDR1 and CDR2: KGHSH, LQKENI.

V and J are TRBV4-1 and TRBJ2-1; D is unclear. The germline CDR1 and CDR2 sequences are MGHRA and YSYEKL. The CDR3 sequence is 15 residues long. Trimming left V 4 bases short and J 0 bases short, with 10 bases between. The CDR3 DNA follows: TGCGCCAGCAGCCTAAGAAGGAGCTCCTACAATGAGCAGTTCTTC. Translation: CASSLRRSSYNEQFF.

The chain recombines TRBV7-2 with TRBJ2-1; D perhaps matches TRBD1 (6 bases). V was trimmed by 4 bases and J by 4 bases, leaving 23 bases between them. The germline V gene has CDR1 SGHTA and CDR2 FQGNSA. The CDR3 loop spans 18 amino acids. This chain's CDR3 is CASSSAPQGHWVYNEQFF. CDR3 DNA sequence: TGTGCCAGCAGCTCCGCTCCCCAGGGGCACTGGGTTTACAATGAGCAGTTCTTC. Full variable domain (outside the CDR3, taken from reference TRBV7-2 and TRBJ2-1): GAGVSQSPSNKVTEKGKDVELRCDPISGHTALYWYRQSLGQGLEFLIYFQGNSAPDKSGLPSDRFSAERTGGSVSTLTIQRTQQEDSAVYLCASSSAPQGHWVYNEQFFGPGTRLTVL.

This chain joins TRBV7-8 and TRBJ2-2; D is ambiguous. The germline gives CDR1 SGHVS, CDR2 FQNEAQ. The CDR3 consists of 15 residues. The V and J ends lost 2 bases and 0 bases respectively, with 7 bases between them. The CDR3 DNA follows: TGTGCCAGCAGCTTAAGGCGGCCGAACACCGGGGAGCTGTTTTTT. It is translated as CASSLRRPNTGELFF.

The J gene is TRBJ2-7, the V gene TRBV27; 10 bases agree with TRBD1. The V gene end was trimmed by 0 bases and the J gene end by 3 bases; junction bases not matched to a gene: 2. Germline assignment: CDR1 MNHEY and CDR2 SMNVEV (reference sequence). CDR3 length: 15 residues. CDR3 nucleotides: TGTGCCAGCAGTTTATCGACAGGGGGCGTCTACGAGCAGTACTTC. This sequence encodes CASSLSTGGVYEQYF.

The DNA of the CDR3 is TGTGCCAGCAGCGACAGAAAACAGCCCCAGCATTTT. This translates into CASSDRKQPQHF. The rearrangement uses TRBV28 and TRBJ1-5, with a tentative D call TRBD1 (5 bases). CDR1 MDHEN and CDR2 SYDVKM come from the germline V gene. The length of the CDR3 is 12 residues. V lost 6 bases and J lost 7, with 10 bases in between.

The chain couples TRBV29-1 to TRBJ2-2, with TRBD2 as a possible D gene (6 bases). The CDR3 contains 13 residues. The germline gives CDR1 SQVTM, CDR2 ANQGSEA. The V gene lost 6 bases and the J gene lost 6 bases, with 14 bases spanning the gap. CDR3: CSVGGDLAGELFF. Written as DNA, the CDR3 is TGCAGCGTCGGAGGGGATTTAGCCGGGGAGCTGTTTTTT.

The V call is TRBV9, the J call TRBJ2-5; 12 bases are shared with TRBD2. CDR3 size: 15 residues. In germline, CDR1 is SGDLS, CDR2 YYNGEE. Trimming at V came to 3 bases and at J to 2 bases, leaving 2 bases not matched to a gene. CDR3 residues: CASSEGLAGQETQYF. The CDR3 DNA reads TGTGCCAGCAGCGAAGGACTAGCGGGACAAGAGACCCAGTACTTC.

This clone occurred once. CDR3 residues: CASSYSVTSGEKLFF. DNA of the CDR3: TGTGCCAGCAGTTACTCGGTTACATCCGGGGAAAAACTGTTTTTT. This chain links TRBV6-5 with TRBJ1-4; D is ambiguous. The ends were cut back, 0 bases at V and 8 bases at J, with 13 bases in the middle. The germline CDR1 and CDR2 sequences are MNHEY and SVGAGI. The CDR3 sequence is 15 residues long.

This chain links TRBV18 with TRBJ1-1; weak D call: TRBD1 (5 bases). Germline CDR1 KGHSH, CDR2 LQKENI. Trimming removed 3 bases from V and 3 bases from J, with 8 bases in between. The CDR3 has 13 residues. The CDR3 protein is CASSPSRDTEAFF. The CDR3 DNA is TGTGCCAGCTCACCTTCCAGGGACACTGAAGCTTTCTTT.

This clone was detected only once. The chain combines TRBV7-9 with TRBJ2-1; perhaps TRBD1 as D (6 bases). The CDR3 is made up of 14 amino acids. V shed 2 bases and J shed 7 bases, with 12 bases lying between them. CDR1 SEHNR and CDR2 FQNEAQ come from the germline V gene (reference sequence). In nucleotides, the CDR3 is TGTGCCAGCAGCTTAACTGCAGGGGTAAATGAGCAGTTCTTC. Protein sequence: CASSLTAGVNEQFF.

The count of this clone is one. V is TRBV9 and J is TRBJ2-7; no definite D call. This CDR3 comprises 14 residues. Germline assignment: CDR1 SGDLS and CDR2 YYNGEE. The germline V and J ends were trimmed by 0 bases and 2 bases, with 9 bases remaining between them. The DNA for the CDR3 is TGTGCCAGCAGCGTAGACCCCAGGCCCTACGAGCAGTACTTC. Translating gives CASSVDPRPYEQYF. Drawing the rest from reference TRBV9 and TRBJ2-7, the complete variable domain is DSGVTQTPKHLITATGQRVTLRCSPRSGDLSVYWYQQSLDQGLQFLIQYYNGEERAKGNILERFSAQQFPDLHSELNLSSLELGDSALYFCASSVDPRPYEQYFGPGTRLTVT.

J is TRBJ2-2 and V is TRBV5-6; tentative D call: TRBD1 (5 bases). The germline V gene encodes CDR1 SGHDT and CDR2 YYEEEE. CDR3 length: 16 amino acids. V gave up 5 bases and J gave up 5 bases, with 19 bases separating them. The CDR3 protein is CASSFTQGYGTGELFF. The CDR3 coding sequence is TGTGCCAGCAGTTTTACTCAGGGTTATGGGACCGGGGAGCTGTTTTTT. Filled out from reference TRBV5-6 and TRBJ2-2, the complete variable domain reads DAGVTQSPTHLIKTRGQQVTLRCSPKSGHDTVSWYQQALGQGPQFIFQYYEEEERQRGNFPDRFSGHQFPNYSSELNVNALLLGDSALYLCASSFTQGYGTGELFFGEGSRLTVL.

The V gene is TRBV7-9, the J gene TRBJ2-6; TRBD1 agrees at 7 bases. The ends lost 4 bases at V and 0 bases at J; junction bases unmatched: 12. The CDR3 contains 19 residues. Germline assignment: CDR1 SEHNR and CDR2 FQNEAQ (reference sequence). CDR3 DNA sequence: TGTGCCAGCAGCTCGTCGTTTACGGGACAGATCTCTGGGGCCAACGTCCTGACTTTC. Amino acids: CASSSSFTGQISGANVLTF.

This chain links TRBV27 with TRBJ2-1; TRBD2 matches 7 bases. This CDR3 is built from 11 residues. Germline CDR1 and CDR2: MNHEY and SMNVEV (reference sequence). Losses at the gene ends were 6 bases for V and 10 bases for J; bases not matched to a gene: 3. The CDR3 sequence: CASSAGVEQFF. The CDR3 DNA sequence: TGTGCCAGCAGCGCGGGGGTGGAGCAGTTCTTC.

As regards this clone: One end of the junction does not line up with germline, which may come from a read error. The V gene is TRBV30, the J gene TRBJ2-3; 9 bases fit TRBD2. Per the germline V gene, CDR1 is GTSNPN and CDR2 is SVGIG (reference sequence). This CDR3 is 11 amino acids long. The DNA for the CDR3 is TGTGCCTGGAGTGCCAGCGGGGGGCAGGATTTT. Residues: CAWSASGGQDF.

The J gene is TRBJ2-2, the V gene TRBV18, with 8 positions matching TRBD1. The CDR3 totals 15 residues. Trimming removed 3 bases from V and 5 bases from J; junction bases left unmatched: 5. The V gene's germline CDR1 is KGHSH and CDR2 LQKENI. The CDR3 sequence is CASSPYGQGTGELFF. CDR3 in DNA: TGTGCCAGCTCACCGTACGGACAGGGTACCGGGGAGCTGTTTTTT.

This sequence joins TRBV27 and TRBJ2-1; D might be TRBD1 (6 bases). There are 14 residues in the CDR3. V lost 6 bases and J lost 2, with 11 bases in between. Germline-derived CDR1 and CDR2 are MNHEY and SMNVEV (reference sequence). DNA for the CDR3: TGTGCCAGCAGAGGTAAGGGGGCCTACAATGAGCAGTTCTTC. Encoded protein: CASRGKGAYNEQFF.

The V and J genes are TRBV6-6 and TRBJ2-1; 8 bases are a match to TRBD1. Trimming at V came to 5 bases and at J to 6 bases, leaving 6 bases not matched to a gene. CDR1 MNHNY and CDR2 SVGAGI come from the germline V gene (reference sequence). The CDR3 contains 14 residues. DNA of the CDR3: TGTGCCAGCAGTCCCCCGACAGGGGTCAATGAGCAGTTCTTC. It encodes CASSPPTGVNEQFF.

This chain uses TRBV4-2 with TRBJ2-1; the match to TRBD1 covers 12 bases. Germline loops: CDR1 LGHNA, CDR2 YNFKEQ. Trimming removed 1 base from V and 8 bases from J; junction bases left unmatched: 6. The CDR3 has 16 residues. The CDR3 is CASSQGPGQGADEQFF. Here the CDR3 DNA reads TGTGCCAGCAGCCAAGGACCGGGACAGGGGGCAGATGAGCAGTTCTTC.

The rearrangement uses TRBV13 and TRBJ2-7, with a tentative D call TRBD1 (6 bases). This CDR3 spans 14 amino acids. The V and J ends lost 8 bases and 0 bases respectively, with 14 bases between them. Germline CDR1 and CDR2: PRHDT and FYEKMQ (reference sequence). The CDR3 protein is CASAPNRVSYEQYF. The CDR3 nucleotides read TGTGCCAGCGCCCCCAACAGGGTCTCCTACGAGCAGTACTTC.

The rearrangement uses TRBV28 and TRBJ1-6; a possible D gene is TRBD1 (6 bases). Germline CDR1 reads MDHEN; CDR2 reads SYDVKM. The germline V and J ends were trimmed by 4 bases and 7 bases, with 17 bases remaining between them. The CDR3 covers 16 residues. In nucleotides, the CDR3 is TGTGCCAGCAGTTCCCTTTCAGGGGCTAAGAATTCACCCCTCCACTTT. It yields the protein CASSSLSGAKNSPLHF.

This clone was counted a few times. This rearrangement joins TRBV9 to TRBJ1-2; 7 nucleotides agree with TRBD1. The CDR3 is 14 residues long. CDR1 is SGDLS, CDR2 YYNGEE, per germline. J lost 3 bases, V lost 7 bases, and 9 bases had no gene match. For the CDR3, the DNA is TGTGCCAGCGACAGGGACGGCAACGACTATGGCTACACCTTC. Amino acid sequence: CASDRDGNDYGYTF. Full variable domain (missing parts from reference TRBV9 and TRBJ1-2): DSGVTQTPKHLITATGQRVTLRCSPRSGDLSVYWYQQSLDQGLQFLIQYYNGEERAKGNILERFSAQQFPDLHSELNLSSLELGDSALYFCASDRDGNDYGYTFGSGTRLTVV.

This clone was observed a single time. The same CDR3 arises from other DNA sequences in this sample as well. CDR3 sequence (DNA): TGCAGCGTTGTTGGAGGGGCCACAGATACGCAGTATTTT. Encoded protein: CSVVGGATDTQYF. V and J are TRBV29-1 and TRBJ2-3; possible D gene TRBD2, 6 bases. V shed 4 bases and J shed 2 bases, with 10 bases lying between them. Germline CDR1 SQVTM, CDR2 ANQGSEA. The CDR3 has 13 amino acids.

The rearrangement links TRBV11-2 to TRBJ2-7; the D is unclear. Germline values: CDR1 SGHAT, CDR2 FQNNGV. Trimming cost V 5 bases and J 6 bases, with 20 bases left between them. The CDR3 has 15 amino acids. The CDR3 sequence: CASSELRGFGGEQYF. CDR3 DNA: TGTGCCAGCAGCGAACTTCGAGGCTTCGGTGGCGAGCAGTACTTC.

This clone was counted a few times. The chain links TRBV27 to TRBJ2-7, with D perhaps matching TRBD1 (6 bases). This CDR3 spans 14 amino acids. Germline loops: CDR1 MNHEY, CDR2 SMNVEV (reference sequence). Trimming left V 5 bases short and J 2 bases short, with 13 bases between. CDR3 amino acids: CASSPLWTAYEQYF. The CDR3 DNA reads TGTGCCAGCAGTCCCCTTTGGACAGCCTACGAGCAGTACTTC.

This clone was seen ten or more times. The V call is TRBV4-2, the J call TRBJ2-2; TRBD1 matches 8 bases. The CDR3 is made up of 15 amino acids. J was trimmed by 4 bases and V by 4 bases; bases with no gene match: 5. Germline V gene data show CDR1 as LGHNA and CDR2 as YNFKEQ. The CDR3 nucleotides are TGTGCCAGCAGCCCCGGACAGGGTCGCACCGGGGAGCTGTTTTTT. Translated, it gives CASSPGQGRTGELFF.